This TCR beta chain was recorded in a study of T cells in Graves' hyperthyroidism and ophthalmopathy. Study as a whole: The blood sample was taken at first diagnosis, before treatment began.

The ends were cut back, 5 bases at V and 4 bases at J, with 11 bases in the middle. Germline assignment: CDR1 MNHEY and CDR2 SVGEGT. CDR3 length equals 14 residues. From RNA transcripts, TCR beta CDR3 regions were amplified. First-round RT-PCR with HTBI primers amplified the TCR CDR3 region. TCRdb independently ran MiXCR on the multiplex PCR reads; one entry per CDR3 protein. Seen here are nearly 600,000 distinct CDR3 sequences, over 11% observed once, and the top ten hold about 5.8%. The sequenced sample was blood. The sequence came from a woman between 25 and 40 years old with Graves' hyperthyroidism that later progressed to Graves' ophthalmopathy. This chain joins TRBV6-2 or TRBV6-3 and TRBJ1-4; D gene unclear. For the CDR3, the DNA is TGTGCCAGCAGTCACGGACGGGATAATGAAAAACTGTTTTTT. This encodes CASSHGRDNEKLFF.